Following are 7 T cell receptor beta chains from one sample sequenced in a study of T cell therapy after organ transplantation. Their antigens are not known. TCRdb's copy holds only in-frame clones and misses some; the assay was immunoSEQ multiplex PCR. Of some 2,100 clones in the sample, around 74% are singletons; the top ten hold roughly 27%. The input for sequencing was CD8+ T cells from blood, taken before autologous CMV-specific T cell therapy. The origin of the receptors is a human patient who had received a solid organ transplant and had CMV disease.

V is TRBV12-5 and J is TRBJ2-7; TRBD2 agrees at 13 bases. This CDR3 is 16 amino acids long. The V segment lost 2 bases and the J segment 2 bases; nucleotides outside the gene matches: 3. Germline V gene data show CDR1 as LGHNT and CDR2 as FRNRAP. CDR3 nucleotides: TGTGCTAGTGGTTTGCCACTAGCGGGAGGGACCTACGAGCAGTACTTC. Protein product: CASGLPLAGGTYEQYF.

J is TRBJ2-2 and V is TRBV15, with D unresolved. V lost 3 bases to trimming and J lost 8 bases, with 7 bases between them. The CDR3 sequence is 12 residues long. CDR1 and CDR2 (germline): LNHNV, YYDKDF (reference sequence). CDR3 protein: CATSSGSGELFF. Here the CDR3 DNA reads TGTGCCACCAGCAGTGGCTCTGGGGAGCTGTTTTTT.

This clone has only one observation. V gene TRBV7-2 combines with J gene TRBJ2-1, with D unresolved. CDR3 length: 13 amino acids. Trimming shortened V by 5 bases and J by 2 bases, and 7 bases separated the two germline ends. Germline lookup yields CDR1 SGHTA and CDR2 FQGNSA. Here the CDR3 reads CASSIGPYNEQFF. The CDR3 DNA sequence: TGTGCCAGCAGCATTGGGCCCTACAATGAGCAGTTCTTC.

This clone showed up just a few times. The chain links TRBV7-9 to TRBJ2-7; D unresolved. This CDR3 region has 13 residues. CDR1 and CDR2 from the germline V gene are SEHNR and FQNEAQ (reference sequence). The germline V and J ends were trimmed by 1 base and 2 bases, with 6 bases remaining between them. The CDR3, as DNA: TGTGCCAGCAGCTTAGACAGTCCCTACGAGCAGTACTTC. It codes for CASSLDSPYEQYF.

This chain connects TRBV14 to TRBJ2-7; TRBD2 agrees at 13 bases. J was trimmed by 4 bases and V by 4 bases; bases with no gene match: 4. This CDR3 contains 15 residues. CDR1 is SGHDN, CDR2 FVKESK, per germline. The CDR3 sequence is CASSRTSGSRYEQYF. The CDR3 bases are TGTGCCAGCAGCCGGACTAGCGGGAGTAGGTACGAGCAGTACTTC.

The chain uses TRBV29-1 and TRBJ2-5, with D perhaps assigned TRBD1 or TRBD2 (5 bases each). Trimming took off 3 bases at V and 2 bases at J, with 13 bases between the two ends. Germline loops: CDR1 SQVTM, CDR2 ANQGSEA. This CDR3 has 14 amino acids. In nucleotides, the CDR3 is TGCAGCGTTGAGCCTAGTGGGGGACAAGAGACCCAGTACTTC. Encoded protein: CSVEPSGGQETQYF.

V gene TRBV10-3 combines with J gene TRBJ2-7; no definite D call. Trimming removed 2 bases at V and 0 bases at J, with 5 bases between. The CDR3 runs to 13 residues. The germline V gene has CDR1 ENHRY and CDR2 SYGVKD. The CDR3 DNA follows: TGTGCCATCAGTGAGACGGTCTCCTACGAGCAGTACTTC. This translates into CAISETVSYEQYF.